Shown below are 22 T cell receptor beta chains from a single sample sequenced in a study of blood T cell repertoires in COVID-19. Clones were read by immunoSEQ multiplex PCR, and TCRdb kept only the in-frame ones, dropping some. The table records 160,000 or so clones, roughly 80% of them present only once. The sequenced sample was PBMCs or T cells enriched from blood (not recorded which). Every receptor here comes from a woman aged 55-69 years who had recovered from COVID-19.

The rearrangement joins TRBV21-1 to TRBJ1-1; no DNA check was done on the table's D call, TRBD1. TRBV21-1 constitutes a pseudogene. CDR3 length equals 14 residues. The CDR3 loop is CASSRDRDYTEAFF. CDR3 in DNA: TGTGCCAGCAGTAGGGACAGGGACTACACTGAAGCTTTCTTT.

V usage is TRBV2 and J usage is TRBJ2-7; no definite D call. Germline loops: CDR1 SNHLY, CDR2 FYNNEI. The CDR3 loop spans 13 amino acids. V was trimmed by 4 bases and J by 3 bases, leaving 10 bases between them. For the CDR3, the DNA is TGTGCCAGCAGTGGCTTTCGAGACTACGAGCAGTACTTC. This gives the protein CASSGFRDYEQYF. Drawing the rest from reference TRBV2 and TRBJ2-7, the complete variable domain is EPEVTQTPSHQVTQMGQEVILRCVPISNHLYFYWYRQILGQKVEFLVSFYNNEISEKSEIFDDQFSVERPDGSNFTLKIRSTKLEDSAMYFCASSGFRDYEQYFGPGTRLTVT.

The chain is built from TRBV19 and TRBJ1-6; 7 bases agree with TRBD1. CDR3 length equals 16 residues. Per the germline V gene, CDR1 is LNHDA and CDR2 is SQIVND (reference sequence). The V and J ends lost 8 bases and 5 bases, in that order; junction bases with no gene match: 12. The CDR3 reads CASRNSRGADNSPLHF. The CDR3 bases are TGTGCCAGTCGTAACTCCAGGGGGGCGGATAATTCACCCCTCCACTTT.

This sequence joins TRBV27 and TRBJ2-2; D is undetermined. The CDR3 sequence is 12 residues long. Germline assignment: CDR1 MNHEY and CDR2 SMNVEV (reference sequence). The V end lost 3 bases, the J end lost 6 bases, and 5 bases lay between the germline ends. The CDR3 loop reads CASSFAAGELFF. CDR3 in DNA: TGTGCCAGCAGTTTCGCGGCCGGGGAGCTGTTTTTT.

This clone was detected a few times. The CDR3 DNA reads as TGTGCCAGCTCAATAAATGAGGGATCTGAAGCTTTCTTT. This encodes CASSINEGSEAFF. V and J are TRBV18 and TRBJ1-1; D not resolved. The CDR3 runs to 13 residues. V lost 5 bases to trimming and J lost 6 bases, with 13 bases between them. Germline CDR1 is KGHSH and CDR2 is LQKENI.

The chain joins TRBV7-8 to TRBJ1-1; D not resolved. Germline V gene lookup returns CDR1 SGHVS and CDR2 FQNEAQ. The CDR3 is 14 residues long. V was shortened by 5 bases and J by 3 bases, with 13 bases between the two germline ends. This CDR3 is CASSPPGTDTEAFF. The CDR3 DNA sequence: TGTGCCAGCAGCCCTCCCGGTACGGACACTGAAGCTTTCTTT.

J is TRBJ1-1 and V is TRBV5-1; TRBD1 might be the D (5 bases). CDR3 length: 13 residues. The germline V and J ends were trimmed by 4 bases and 4 bases, with 11 bases remaining between them. The germline V gene has CDR1 SGHRS and CDR2 YFSETQ. The CDR3 region is CASSPGGFTEAFF. DNA for the CDR3: TGCGCCAGCAGCCCGGGGGGGTTCACTGAAGCTTTCTTT.

The chain uses TRBV9 and TRBJ1-1; 8 nucleotides align to TRBD1. CDR1 and CDR2 (germline): SGDLS, YYNGEE. The CDR3 totals 14 residues. The J segment lost 4 bases and the V segment lost 3 bases, leaving 5 bases of the junction unmatched. CDR3 protein: CASSGQGSGTEAFF. The CDR3 nucleotides read TGTGCCAGCAGCGGACAGGGGTCGGGCACTGAAGCTTTCTTT.

The chain links TRBV9 to TRBJ1-2; D uncertain. Germline CDR1 reads SGDLS; CDR2 reads YYNGEE. V shed 2 bases and J shed 4 bases, with 12 bases lying between them. This CDR3 has 14 residues. The CDR3 DNA reads TGTGCCAGCAGCGTCCTCATGCGGGGCTATGGCTACACCTTC. Residues: CASSVLMRGYGYTF.

Only one count was recorded for this clone. For the CDR3, the DNA is TGTGCCAGTAGTATATCGGGGGGGAGCCCCCAAGAGACCCAGTACTTC. As protein: CASSISGGSPQETQYF. The chain has TRBV19 and TRBJ2-5; TRBD2 aligns across 8 bases. The V gene end was trimmed by 2 bases and the J gene end by 1 base; junction bases not matched to a gene: 6. The CDR3 covers 16 residues. In germline, CDR1 is LNHDA, CDR2 SQIVND (reference sequence).

The V and J genes are TRBV11-2 and TRBJ2-7; D call uncertain. Trimming removed 3 bases at V and 7 bases at J, with 13 bases between. The CDR3 loop spans 13 amino acids. The germline V gene encodes CDR1 SGHAT and CDR2 FQNNGV. This chain's CDR3 is CASSFGDVREQYF. CDR3 bases: TGTGCCAGCAGCTTCGGAGACGTTCGGGAGCAGTACTTC. Using reference TRBV11-2 and TRBJ2-7 for the parts outside the CDR3, the full variable domain is EAGVAQSPRYKIIEKRQSVAFWCNPISGHATLYWYQQILGQGPKLLIQFQNNGVVDDSQLPKDRFSAERLKGVDSTLKIQPAKLEDSAVYLCASSFGDVREQYFGPGTRLTVT.

V and J are TRBV18 and TRBJ1-3, with 10 nucleotides matching TRBD1. Germline V gives CDR1 KGHSH, CDR2 LQKENI. The CDR3 is made up of 16 amino acids. J gave up 9 bases and V 1 base, and 9 bases lay outside the gene matches. DNA for the CDR3: TGTGCCAGCTCACCACGGCCCGGGACAGGGGTTCCCACCATATATTTT. Protein: CASSPRPGTGVPTIYF.

The chain has TRBV5-1 and TRBJ2-1; TRBD1 agrees at 10 bases. There are 15 residues in the CDR3. CDR1 SGHRS and CDR2 YFSETQ come from the germline V gene. Trimming removed 5 bases from V and 4 bases from J; junction bases left unmatched: 6. The CDR3 sequence is CASRGTGQGYNEQFF. In nucleotides, the CDR3 is TGCGCCAGCAGAGGCACGGGACAGGGGTACAATGAGCAGTTCTTC.

V and J are TRBV19 and TRBJ1-6, with a tentative D call TRBD1 (6 bases). This CDR3 region has 16 residues. The germline CDR1 and CDR2 sequences are LNHDA and SQIVND (reference sequence). V dropped 5 bases and J dropped 8 bases, with 19 bases sitting between them. This CDR3 reads CASSQRGSARHSPLHF. The CDR3 DNA follows: TGTGCCAGTAGTCAGAGGGGGTCGGCGAGGCATTCACCCCTCCACTTT.

V gene TRBV27 combines with J gene TRBJ1-1; D gene unclear. The CDR3 spans 10 residues. Germline CDR1 reads MNHEY; CDR2 reads SMNVEV (reference sequence). Trimming took 7 bases from V and 8 from J, leaving 8 bases between them. CDR3 protein: CASISPEAFF. For the CDR3, the DNA is TGTGCCAGCATTAGCCCAGAAGCTTTCTTT.

A single count supports this clone. The rearrangement links TRBV19 to TRBJ1-1; D uncertain. Trimming removed 3 bases from V and 0 bases from J, with 5 bases in between. The CDR3 has 13 residues. CDR1 is LNHDA and CDR2 is SQIVND in the germline V gene (reference sequence). CDR3 region: CASSMRLNTEAFF. The CDR3 DNA reads TGTGCCAGTAGTATGCGCCTGAACACTGAAGCTTTCTTT. Supplemented by reference TRBV19 and TRBJ1-1, the full variable domain reads DGGITQSPKYLFRKEGQNVTLSCEQNLNHDAMYWYRQDPGQGLRLIYYSQIVNDFQKGDIAEGYSVSREKKESFPLTVTSAQKNPTAFYLCASSMRLNTEAFFGQGTRLTVV.

About this clone: Other DNA sequences within the sample encode an identical CDR3. This chain joins TRBV12-3 or TRBV12-4 and TRBJ1-5; 11 bases line up with TRBD1. The length of the CDR3 is 13 residues. V gave up 5 bases and J gave up 7 bases; unmatched junction bases: 1. The DNA of the CDR3 is TGTGCCAGCAGTGGGACAGGGGGGCAGCCCCAGCATTTT. This codes for CASSGTGGQPQHF.

A single count supports this clone. This chain uses TRBV10-2 with TRBJ2-1, with a possible D match to TRBD2 (5 bases). The V gene's germline CDR1 is WSHSY and CDR2 SAAADI. Trimming stripped 5 bases from V and 2 bases from J, with 16 bases between. The CDR3 contains 16 residues. The CDR3 DNA is TGCGCCAGCAGTCCCGGGGTGGGTGGAACCTACAATGAGCAGTTCTTC. Protein sequence: CASSPGVGGTYNEQFF.

The CDR3 bases are TGTGCCGGACAACCCTTAGGGTCCTCCTACGAGCAGTACTTC. Translating gives CAGQPLGSSYEQYF. The rearrangement joins TRBV30 to TRBJ2-7; perhaps TRBD1 as D (5 bases). CDR1 is GTSNPN and CDR2 is SVGIG in the germline V gene (reference sequence). This CDR3 comprises 14 residues. V was pared by 8 bases and J by 0 bases, with 17 bases between.

DNA of the CDR3: TGTGCCAGCAGCTTCCCCGGGACTCCGGAGACCCAGTACTTC. Protein: CASSFPGTPETQYF. This sequence joins TRBV5-6 and TRBJ2-5; a possible D gene is TRBD2 (6 bases). V was cut by 2 bases and J by 5 bases, with 13 bases left in between. This CDR3 is built from 14 residues. CDR1 SGHDT and CDR2 YYEEEE come from the germline V gene.

This clone was counted ten times or more. This chain links TRBV27 with TRBJ1-2; D is unclear. V lost 1 base and J lost 6, with 9 bases in between. The CDR3 extends over 13 amino acids. From germline, CDR1 is MNHEY and CDR2 SMNVEV (reference sequence). CDR3 loop: CASSLFPTNGYTF. Written as DNA, the CDR3 is TGTGCCAGCAGTTTATTCCCTACGAATGGCTACACCTTC.

The J gene is TRBJ1-4, the V gene TRBV3-1 (or the pseudogene TRBV3-2); D ambiguous. Per germline, CDR1 LGHDT and CDR2 YNNKEL (reference sequence). The CDR3 is 12 residues long. Trimming left V 2 bases short and J 7 bases short, with 5 bases between. The CDR3 nucleotides are TGTGCCAGCAGCCAATATCGTGAAAAACTGTTTTTT. This gives the protein CASSQYREKLFF.